This TCR beta chain originates from a study of identical twins. TCRdb analysed the 5' RACE reads with MiXCR anew, one entry per CDR3 protein. The repertoire consists of about 550,000 distinct CDR3 sequences, with about a fifth occurring once and the leading ten covering more than 0.4%. CDR1 and CDR2 from the germline V gene are SGHRS and YFSETQ. This CDR3 is built from 14 residues. V gave up 6 bases and J gave up 4 bases; unmatched junction bases: 3. The same data also went into a second study, on yellow fever vaccine responses in identical twins.

The genes are TRBV5-1 and TRBJ2-2; 10 bases line up with TRBD1. The sample comprised CD4+ T cells sorted from blood. The clonotype originates from a young woman in good health. As DNA, the CDR3 is TGCGCCAGCAAAGACAGGGGGCCCACCGGGGAGCTGTTTTTT. It specifies CASKDRGPTGELFF.